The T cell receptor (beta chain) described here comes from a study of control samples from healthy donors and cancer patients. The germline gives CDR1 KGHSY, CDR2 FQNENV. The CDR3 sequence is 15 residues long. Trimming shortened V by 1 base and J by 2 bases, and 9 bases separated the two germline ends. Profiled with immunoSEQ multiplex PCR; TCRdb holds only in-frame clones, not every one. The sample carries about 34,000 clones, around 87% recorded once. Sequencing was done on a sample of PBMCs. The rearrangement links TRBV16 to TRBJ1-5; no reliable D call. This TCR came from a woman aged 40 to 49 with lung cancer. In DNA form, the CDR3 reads TGTGCCAGCAGCCAATTCGAGCCCCGCAATCAGCCCCAGCATTTT. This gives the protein CASSQFEPRNQPQHF.